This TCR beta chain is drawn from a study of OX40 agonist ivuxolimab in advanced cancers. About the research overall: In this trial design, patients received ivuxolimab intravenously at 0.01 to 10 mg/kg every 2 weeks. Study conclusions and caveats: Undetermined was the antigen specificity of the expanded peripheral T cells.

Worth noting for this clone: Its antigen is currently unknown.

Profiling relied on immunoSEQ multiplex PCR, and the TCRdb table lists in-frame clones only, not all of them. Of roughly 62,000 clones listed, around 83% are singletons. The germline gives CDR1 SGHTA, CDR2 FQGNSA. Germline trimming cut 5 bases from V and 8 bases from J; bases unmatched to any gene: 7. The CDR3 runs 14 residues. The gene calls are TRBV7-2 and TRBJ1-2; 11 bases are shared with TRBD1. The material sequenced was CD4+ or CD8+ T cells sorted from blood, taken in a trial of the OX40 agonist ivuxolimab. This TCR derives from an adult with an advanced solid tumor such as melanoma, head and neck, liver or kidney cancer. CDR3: CASSRDRGRGGYTF. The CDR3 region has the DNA TGTGCCAGCAGCAGGGACAGGGGGAGGGGGGGCTACACCTTC.